What follows are 25 T cell receptor beta chains derived from one specimen sequenced in a study of blood T cell repertoires in COVID-19. The method was immunoSEQ multiplex PCR; TCRdb's version includes in-frame clones alone and lacks a portion of them. The repertoire holds some 370,000 clones, with 70% to 90% as singletons. Sequences were obtained from peripheral blood. Source of these receptors: a man aged 35 to 55 with acute or convalescent COVID-19.

The rearrangement uses TRBV3-1 (or the pseudogene TRBV3-2) and TRBJ2-3; no clear D. Trimming removed 4 bases from V and 6 bases from J, with 14 bases in between. Germline CDR1 is LGHDT and CDR2 is YNNKEL (reference sequence). The CDR3 totals 14 residues. The CDR3 protein is CASSPERLADTQYF. DNA for the CDR3: TGTGCCAGCAGCCCGGAAAGACTTGCGGATACGCAGTATTTT.

V and J are TRBV30 and TRBJ1-4, with 8 bases matching TRBD1. This CDR3 is built from 14 residues. V gave up 4 bases and J gave up 7 bases; unmatched junction bases: 8. CDR1 is GTSNPN, CDR2 SVGIG, per germline (reference sequence). The CDR3 protein is CAWNLQGDGEKLFF. The CDR3 DNA reads TGTGCCTGGAACCTACAGGGGGACGGTGAAAAACTGTTTTTT.

The chain couples TRBV7-9 to TRBJ2-1; a possible D gene is TRBD2 (5 bases). V lost 3 bases and J lost 13, with 16 bases in between. Germline values: CDR1 SEHNR, CDR2 FQNEAQ (reference sequence). CDR3 length equals 13 residues. The CDR3 nucleotides are TGTGCCAGCAGCTTGGAGACCACCGGAGGCCAGTTCTTC. Residues: CASSLETTGGQFF.

The V and J genes are TRBV2 and TRBJ1-4; D remains unclear. Between the trimmed V and J ends, which lost 3 bases and 8 bases, there was a span of 25 bases. Looked up from germline, CDR1 is SNHLY and CDR2 is FYNNEI. This CDR3 has 18 residues. CDR3 region: CASSDPTSPNWAREKLFF. The CDR3 coding sequence is TGTGCCAGCAGTGACCCGACATCTCCGAACTGGGCACGGGAAAAACTGTTTTTT.

This sequence joins TRBV19 and TRBJ2-1, with D tentatively TRBD2 (6 bases). Germline V lookup: CDR1 LNHDA, CDR2 SQIVND (reference sequence). This CDR3 spans 15 amino acids. Deletions cut 3 bases from V and 9 bases from J, with 18 bases between. CDR3 DNA sequence: TGTGCCAGTAGTATCGGGACTCGGGATACTAGTGAGCAGTTCTTC. Amino acids: CASSIGTRDTSEQFF.

This sequence joins TRBV19 and TRBJ1-1, with 8 positions matching TRBD1. The CDR3 sequence is 14 residues long. Germline CDR1 and CDR2: LNHDA and SQIVND (reference sequence). The V segment lost 1 base and the J segment 5 bases; nucleotides outside the gene matches: 3. CDR3 protein: CASSIGRQGTEAFF. The CDR3 bases are TGTGCCAGTAGTATAGGGAGACAGGGGACTGAAGCTTTCTTT.

The chain has TRBV5-1 and TRBJ2-1; D might be TRBD2 (6 bases). CDR3 length: 14 amino acids. Germline V lookup: CDR1 SGHRS, CDR2 YFSETQ. Deletions cut 4 bases from V and 4 bases from J, with 12 bases between. The CDR3 here is CASSPAGGYNEQFF. CDR3 coding DNA: TGCGCCAGCAGCCCGGCCGGGGGATACAATGAGCAGTTCTTC.

J is TRBJ2-2 and V is TRBV29-1; D perhaps matches TRBD1 (7 bases). CDR3 length: 13 residues. With 4 bases removed from V and 7 bases from J, the gap between germline ends came to 13 bases. Germline loops: CDR1 SQVTM, CDR2 ANQGSEA. In DNA, the CDR3 is TGCAGCGTTGGGAGGGGGCGCGACGGGGAGCTGTTTTTT. Its protein is CSVGRGRDGELFF.

The genes are TRBV19 and TRBJ2-5, with D possibly being TRBD2 (6 bases). The V end was cut by 2 bases, the J end by 4 bases, with 14 bases between. This CDR3 comprises 15 residues. Germline CDR1 and CDR2: LNHDA and SQIVND (reference sequence). The CDR3 DNA is TGTGCCAGTAGTATATCCCCGGGACTGGGAGAGACCCAGTACTTC. This sequence encodes CASSISPGLGETQYF.

The V call is TRBV5-1, the J call TRBJ2-3; D call uncertain. V was shortened by 7 bases and J by 2 bases, with 8 bases between the two germline ends. CDR1 and CDR2 (germline): SGHRS, YFSETQ. The CDR3 runs 12 residues. The CDR3 loop is CASGLSTDTQYF. CDR3 nucleotide sequence: TGCGCCAGCGGGCTGTCCACAGATACGCAGTATTTT. Full variable domain (rest looked up from reference TRBV5-1 and TRBJ2-3): KAGVTQTPRYLIKTRGQQVTLSCSPISGHRSVSWYQQTPGQGLQFLFEYFSETQRNKGNFPGRFSGRQFSNSRSEMNVSTLELGDSALYLCASGLSTDTQYFGPGTRLTVL.

This sequence joins TRBV6-5 and TRBJ2-7; D perhaps matches TRBD1 (6 bases). The germline V gene has CDR1 MNHEY and CDR2 SVGAGI. Trimming left V 0 bases short and J 0 bases short, with 9 bases between. The CDR3 is made up of 15 amino acids. CDR3 DNA sequence: TGTGCCAGCAGTTACTCTTACAGGGACTCCTACGAGCAGTACTTC. Translating gives CASSYSYRDSYEQYF.

The chain is built from TRBV5-6 and TRBJ1-1; D gene ambiguous. The V gene's germline CDR1 is SGHDT and CDR2 YYEEEE. Trimming shortened V by 0 bases and J by 4 bases, and 4 bases separated the two germline ends. CDR3 length: 12 residues. The CDR3 DNA reads TGTGCCAGCAGCTTGGTCGGCACTGAAGCTTTCTTT. It is translated as CASSLVGTEAFF.

The CDR3 region has the DNA TGTGCCAGCCGCCCCTCGGATGGCGGGGGGAACACCGGGGAGCTGTTTTTT. Amino acids: CASRPSDGGGNTGELFF. The rearrangement uses TRBV28 and TRBJ2-2, with 7 bases lining up with TRBD2. With V trimmed by 8 bases and J by 1 base, 13 bases remained unmatched. Germline-derived CDR1 and CDR2 are MDHEN and SYDVKM. The CDR3 has 17 residues. The variable domain in full, with the rest retrieved from reference TRBV28 and TRBJ2-2, is DVKVTQSSRYLVKRTGEKVFLECVQDMDHENMFWYRQDPGLGLRLIYFSYDVKMKEKGDIPEGYSVSREKKERFSLILESASTNQTSMYLCASRPSDGGGNTGELFFGEGSRLTVL.

CDR3 sequence: CASSRDRGTGELFF. The CDR3 coding sequence is TGTGCCAGCAGCCGGGACAGGGGCACCGGGGAGCTGTTTTTT. The rearrangement links TRBV2 to TRBJ2-2, with 10 bases matching TRBD1. CDR1 is SNHLY, CDR2 FYNNEI, per germline. J gave up 4 bases and V 6 bases, and 2 bases lay outside the gene matches. CDR3 length: 14 residues.

In its sample, this clone was seen once. The V and J genes are TRBV6-5 and TRBJ1-5; D ambiguous. The CDR3 is 16 amino acids. Germline CDR1 is MNHEY and CDR2 is SVGAGI. V was shortened by 2 bases and J by 0 bases, with 11 bases between the two germline ends. The CDR3 loop is CASSYPTDYSNQPQHF. CDR3 nucleotide sequence: TGTGCCAGCAGTTACCCTACCGATTATAGCAATCAGCCCCAGCATTTT.

The chain's CDR3 is CASSISQLDRTDTQYF. The DNA for the CDR3 is TGTGCCAGTAGTATATCCCAACTAGATCGTACAGATACGCAGTATTTT. This chain joins TRBV19 and TRBJ2-3; possible D gene TRBD2, 5 bases. Germline CDR1 reads LNHDA; CDR2 reads SQIVND (reference sequence). The CDR3 contains 16 residues. V lost 2 bases to trimming and J lost 3 bases, with 15 bases between them.

This clone appeared a single time. This chain joins TRBV30 and TRBJ2-3, with 7 bases lining up with TRBD2. The CDR3 has 13 residues. In germline, CDR1 is GTSNPN, CDR2 SVGIG (reference sequence). CDR3: CALGREDTDTQYF. CDR3 DNA sequence: TGTGCTTTAGGGAGGGAGGACACAGATACGCAGTATTTT.

V gene TRBV19 combines with J gene TRBJ1-1; TRBD1 matches 7 bases. The CDR3 sequence is 14 residues long. CDR1 LNHDA and CDR2 SQIVND come from the germline V gene (reference sequence). Trimming cost V 7 bases and J 3 bases; bases outside gene matches: 8. The CDR3 protein is CASTYPGQHTEAFF. CDR3 sequence (DNA): TGTGCCAGTACCTATCCGGGACAGCACACTGAAGCTTTCTTT.

This chain joins TRBV12-3 or TRBV12-4 and TRBJ1-2, with D tentatively TRBD1 (5 bases). The V end lost 3 bases, the J end lost 4 bases, and 9 bases lay between the germline ends. The CDR3 length is 13 residues. The CDR3 bases are TGTGCCAGCAGTTTGGGGGGGACCTATGGCTACACCTTC. This translates into CASSLGGTYGYTF.

The chain employs TRBV5-1 and TRBJ1-1, with 7 bases fitting TRBD1. This CDR3 contains 13 residues. Germline V lookup: CDR1 SGHRS, CDR2 YFSETQ. Germline trimming cut 5 bases from V and 1 base from J; bases unmatched to any gene: 2. The CDR3 region is CASRTGTNTEAFF. The CDR3 DNA is TGCGCCAGCAGGACAGGGACGAACACTGAAGCTTTCTTT.

The chain couples TRBV27 to TRBJ1-5; D unclear. Germline V gene data show CDR1 as MNHEY and CDR2 as SMNVEV (reference sequence). The V and J ends lost 4 bases and 4 bases respectively, with 20 bases between them. CDR3 length: 17 residues. CDR3 nucleotides: TGTGCCAGCAGTTCAACCGGATTACGGGAAGTTAATCAGCCCCAGCATTTT. The encoded protein is CASSSTGLREVNQPQHF.

This clone was counted once. The chain joins TRBV7-9 to TRBJ1-4; TRBD1 is a possible D gene (5 bases). Germline V gives CDR1 SEHNR, CDR2 FQNEAQ (reference sequence). The length of the CDR3 is 14 residues. Trimming cost V 3 bases and J 6 bases, with 11 bases left between them. CDR3 sequence: CASSFKGWDEKLFF. In DNA, the CDR3 is TGTGCCAGCAGCTTTAAGGGGTGGGATGAAAAACTGTTTTTT.

The V call is TRBV7-2, the J call TRBJ1-2; possible D gene TRBD1, 5 bases. Trimming pared 5 bases from V and 6 bases from J, leaving 22 bases between. In germline, CDR1 is SGHTA, CDR2 FQGNSA. The CDR3 sequence is 16 residues long. CDR3 sequence (DNA): TGTGCCAGCAGCGTACAGCAAGGGACGGGCGGGAATGGCTACACCTTC. It is translated as CASSVQQGTGGNGYTF.

This chain links TRBV6-2 or TRBV6-3 with TRBJ1-1, with D possibly being TRBD1 (6 bases). The CDR3 has 14 amino acids. Germline V lookup: CDR1 MNHEY, CDR2 SVGEGT. V shed 5 bases and J shed 4 bases, with 14 bases lying between them. The CDR3 bases are TGTGCCAGCAGTCCATACAGGGTGGGCACTGAAGCTTTCTTT. This codes for CASSPYRVGTEAFF.

The chain couples TRBV6-2 or TRBV6-3 to TRBJ1-5; 8 bases align to TRBD1. The CDR3 runs 15 residues. V lost 2 bases to trimming and J lost 6 bases; unmatched junction nucleotides: 6. CDR1 and CDR2 from the germline V gene are MNHEY and SVGEGT. The CDR3 DNA is TGTGCCAGCAGTTACGTCGACAGGGGCGGTCAGCCCCAGCATTTT. It yields the protein CASSYVDRGGQPQHF.